This is a list of T cell receptor beta chains from one sample in a study of regulatory T cells in long-lasting Graves disease. Each CDR3 protein gets one entry after TCRdb re-called the multiplex PCR reads with MiXCR. In the table there are under 350,000 distinct CDR3 sequences, more than 20% of which are singletons. The starting material was peripheral blood mononuclear cells (PBMCs), obtained when the disease was refractory, from a patient treated with antithyroid drugs. These receptors were collected from a female donor with Graves disease. Both conserved end residues are part of each CDR3. The order of the fields is clone size, D gene, J gene, V gene, CDR3 DNA, CDR3 protein. The D gene is left open where the match is weak. Size values are once, few and many counts, or a class for expanded clones, and some rows have none.

abundance: -
d_gene: -
j_gene: TRBJ2-5
v_gene: TRBV5-1
CDR3nt: TGCGCCAGCAGCCTAGGGTTTAAAGAGACCCAGTACTTC
CDR3aa: CASSLGFKETQYF

abundance: many
d_gene: -
j_gene: TRBJ1-1
v_gene: TRBV7-2
CDR3nt: TGTGCCAGCAGCTTAGAAAAGGCAACTGAAGCTTTCTTT
CDR3aa: CASSLEKATEAFF

abundance: -
d_gene: -
j_gene: TRBJ1-1
v_gene: TRBV19
CDR3nt: TGTGCCAGTAGTTTCGCAAGAACACCTATGAACACTGAAGCTTTCTTT
CDR3aa: CASSFARTPMNTEAFF

abundance: few
d_gene: -
j_gene: TRBJ2-5
v_gene: TRBV30
CDR3nt: TGTGCCTGGAGCCCGCGGGAAGTAAGGTTTAGGGGAGAGACCCAGTACTTC
CDR3aa: CAWSPREVRFRGETQYF

abundance: many
d_gene: TRBD2
j_gene: TRBJ2-5
v_gene: TRBV7-6
CDR3nt: TGTGCCAGCAGCTCGGGACTAGCGGGAGAGGGCCAAGAGACCCAGTACTTC
CDR3aa: CASSSGLAGEGQETQYF

abundance: few
d_gene: -
j_gene: TRBJ1-5
v_gene: TRBV6-2/TRBV6-3
CDR3nt: TGTGCCAGCAGTGGCTGGAAGCAGCCCCAGCATTTT
CDR3aa: CASSGWKQPQHF

abundance: -
d_gene: -
j_gene: TRBJ2-5
v_gene: TRBV11-2
CDR3nt: TGTGCCAGCACCGGAGGCGGAGAGACCCAGTACTTC
CDR3aa: CASTGGGETQYF

abundance: -
d_gene: TRBD1
j_gene: TRBJ2-7
v_gene: TRBV7-2
CDR3nt: TGTGCCAGCAGCACCCGACAGGGGGTAGGCTACGAGCAGTACTTC
CDR3aa: CASSTRQGVGYEQYF

abundance: many
d_gene: TRBD2
j_gene: TRBJ2-2
v_gene: TRBV6-1
CDR3nt: TGTGCCAGCACGGCGGGAGTGCGCACCGGGGAGCTGTTTTTT
CDR3aa: CASTAGVRTGELFF

abundance: many
d_gene: -
j_gene: TRBJ2-5
v_gene: TRBV2
CDR3nt: TGTGCCAGCATCCGGAATCAAGAGACCCAGTACTTC
CDR3aa: CASIRNQETQYF

abundance: few
d_gene: TRBD2
j_gene: TRBJ2-4
v_gene: TRBV3-1
CDR3nt: TGTGCCAGCAGCCAGGGACGGGAGGCGGTTCAGTACTTC
CDR3aa: CASSQGREAVQYF

abundance: few
d_gene: TRBD2
j_gene: TRBJ2-1
v_gene: TRBV7-2
CDR3nt: TGTGCCAGCAGCCCAGGGACTAGCGGGAGGGGCTCCTACAATGAGCAGTTCTTC
CDR3aa: CASSPGTSGRGSYNEQFF

abundance: -
d_gene: TRBD2
j_gene: TRBJ2-1
v_gene: TRBV18
CDR3nt: TGTGCCAGCTCACCAATGACTAGCATCAATGAGCAGTTCTTC
CDR3aa: CASSPMTSINEQFF

abundance: few
d_gene: -
j_gene: TRBJ1-2
v_gene: TRBV4-3
CDR3nt: TGCGCCAGCAGCCAAGATATGGGGACAAGATCTAACTATGGCTACACCTTC
CDR3aa: CASSQDMGTRSNYGYTF

abundance: many
d_gene: TRBD1
j_gene: TRBJ1-1
v_gene: TRBV29-1
CDR3nt: TGCAGCGTTTCGACAGGGTCGGACACTGAAGCTTTCTTT
CDR3aa: CSVSTGSDTEAFF

abundance: many
d_gene: TRBD1
j_gene: TRBJ2-2
v_gene: TRBV30
CDR3nt: TGTGCCTGGGTACAGGGGTACACCGGGGAGCTGTTTTTT
CDR3aa: CAWVQGYTGELFF

abundance: many
d_gene: TRBD2
j_gene: TRBJ2-5
v_gene: TRBV12-3/TRBV12-4
CDR3nt: TGTGCCAGCAGTTTAGTTGGGCTAGCGGGAGGACGAAAACAAGAGACCCAGTACTTC
CDR3aa: CASSLVGLAGGRKQETQYF

abundance: few
d_gene: TRBD2
j_gene: TRBJ2-1
v_gene: TRBV13
CDR3nt: TGTGCCAGCAGCTTGGAAGAGCGGGAGCCCCACAATGAGCAGTTCTTC
CDR3aa: CASSLEEREPHNEQFF

abundance: -
d_gene: -
j_gene: TRBJ2-2
v_gene: TRBV7-2
CDR3nt: TGTGCCAGCAGCTTAAGGGGATTAGCCGGGGAGCTGTTTTTT
CDR3aa: CASSLRGLAGELFF

abundance: many
d_gene: TRBD1
j_gene: TRBJ2-7
v_gene: TRBV27
CDR3nt: TGTGCCAGCAGTTTAGCCTCGACAGGGTACTACGAGCAGTACTTC
CDR3aa: CASSLASTGYYEQYF